The rows below give T cell receptor beta chains drawn from one sample of a study of STAT5B mutations in CD4+ large granular lymphocyte leukemia. Sequencing was performed with immunoSEQ multiplex PCR; in TCRdb, only in-frame clones are kept and a portion is missing. The sample consists of 30,000 to 40,000 clones, approximately 88% of them appearing once. What was sequenced was CD4+ T cells from blood buffy coats. The receptor set was obtained from a human donor in good health. CDR3s include the opening cysteine and the closing phenylalanine or tryptophan. The order of the fields is CDR3 protein, CDR3 DNA, V gene, J gene, clone size, D gene. D genes are given only for firm matches. Clone size is given for some rows only: seen once, a few or many times, or a class if the clone is expanded.

CDR3: CASSYSTFALYGYTF; DNA: TGTGCCAGCAGTTATTCGACTTTCGCCCTCTATGGCTACACCTTC; V: TRBV6-5; J: TRBJ1-2; size: .; D: .
CDR3: CASSWDRAKNIQYF; DNA: TGTGCCAGCAGCTGGGACAGAGCCAAAAACATTCAGTACTTC; V: TRBV5-4; J: TRBJ2-4; size: .; D: TRBD1
CDR3: CASSLWGRSTDTQYF; DNA: TGTGCCAGCAGCTTGTGGGGGCGGAGTACAGATACGCAGTATTTT; V: TRBV5-8; J: TRBJ2-3; size: .; D: .
CDR3: CASRDRGHGANVLTF; DNA: TGTGCCAGCAGGGACAGGGGGCACGGGGCCAACGTCCTGACTTTC; V: TRBV2; J: TRBJ2-6; size: .; D: TRBD1
CDR3: CASSLRGPGETQYF; DNA: TGTGCCAGCAGCTTAAGGGGCCCCGGAGAGACCCAGTACTTC; V: TRBV11-2; J: TRBJ2-5; size: .; D: .
CDR3: CASSQVGSGTDTQYF; DNA: TGCGCCAGCAGCCAAGTGGGGTCGGGCACAGATACGCAGTATTTT; V: TRBV4-1; J: TRBJ2-3; size: .; D: .
CDR3: CASSRDRAAYNEQFF; DNA: TGTGCCAGTAGCAGGGACAGGGCAGCCTACAATGAGCAGTTCTTC; V: TRBV19; J: TRBJ2-1; size: .; D: TRBD1
CDR3: CAIRGAWTDTYEQYF; DNA: TGTGCCATCAGAGGTGCATGGACAGATACCTACGAGCAGTACTTC; V: TRBV10-3; J: TRBJ2-7; size: .; D: .
CDR3: CASSVVGAGNNEQFF; DNA: TGTGCCAGCAGCGTAGTGGGCGCTGGTAACAATGAGCAGTTCTTC; V: TRBV9; J: TRBJ2-1; size: .; D: .
CDR3: CATSREPSSRDTQYF; DNA: TGTGCCACCAGCAGAGAACCCTCCTCGAGGGATACGCAGTATTTT; V: TRBV15; J: TRBJ2-3; size: .; D: .
CDR3: CASSPGGEGARFYGYTF; DNA: TGTGCCAGCAGCCCCGGGGGGGAGGGGGCGCGGTTCTATGGCTACACCTTC; V: TRBV5-5; J: TRBJ1-2; size: .; D: TRBD1
CDR3: CASSPRASGAGEQYF; DNA: TGTGCCAGCAGCCCCCGGGCTAGCGGCGCCGGGGAGCAGTACTTC; V: TRBV7-2; J: TRBJ2-7; size: once; D: TRBD2
CDR3: CASSSWTNEKLFF; DNA: TGTGCCAGCAGCTCCTGGACTAATGAAAAACTGTTTTTT; V: TRBV7-9; J: TRBJ1-4; size: .; D: .
CDR3: CASSYQSGPYEQYF; DNA: TGTGCCAGCAGTTACCAATCCGGCCCCTACGAGCAGTACTTC; V: TRBV6-5; J: TRBJ2-7; size: .; D: .
CDR3: CASSATSLGNQPQHF; DNA: TGTGCCAGCAGCGCTACATCGCTGGGCAATCAGCCCCAGCATTTT; V: TRBV25-1; J: TRBJ1-5; size: .; D: .
CDR3: CASGLRGRGLSGNTIYF; DNA: TGTGCTAGTGGTTTGAGAGGGAGAGGGCTCTCTGGAAACACCATATATTTT; V: TRBV12-5; J: TRBJ1-3; size: once; D: .
CDR3: CASSSGLWGEQFF; DNA: TGTGCCAGCAGCTCCGGACTATGGGGTGAGCAGTTCTTC; V: TRBV5-4; J: TRBJ2-1; size: once; D: .
CDR3: CASSAPPQTGGRNIQYF; DNA: TGCGCCAGCAGCGCCCCCCCACAAACGGGGGGTAGAAACATTCAGTACTTC; V: TRBV5-1; J: TRBJ2-4; size: .; D: TRBD2
CDR3: CASSYQGPRRGNEQFF; DNA: TGTGCCAGCAGTTACCAAGGCCCCCGCCGGGGGAATGAGCAGTTCTTC; V: TRBV6-5; J: TRBJ2-1; size: .; D: .
CDR3: CASSRYRQGAGQPQHF; DNA: TGTGCCAGCAGTCGATATAGACAGGGGGCGGGTCAGCCCCAGCATTTT; V: TRBV27; J: TRBJ1-5; size: .; D: TRBD1
CDR3: CASSEGGPYGYTF; DNA: TGTGCCAGCAGTGAAGGTGGGCCTTATGGCTACACCTTC; V: TRBV2; J: TRBJ1-2; size: .; D: .
CDR3: CASSFRQGAEKLFF; DNA: TGTGCCAGCAGCTTCCGACAGGGGGCTGAAAAACTGTTTTTT; V: TRBV13; J: TRBJ1-4; size: .; D: TRBD1
CDR3: CASSQGRGQNTGELFF; DNA: TGCGCCAGCAGCCAAGGCCGCGGACAAAACACCGGGGAGCTGTTTTTT; V: TRBV4-1; J: TRBJ2-2; size: once; D: .
CDR3: CAWSVAGGSYEQYF; DNA: TGTGCCTGGAGTGTAGCAGGGGGTTCCTACGAGCAGTACTTC; V: TRBV30; J: TRBJ2-7; size: .; D: TRBD1
CDR3: CASSLTRTGVPGELFF; DNA: TGCGCCAGCAGCTTAACAAGGACAGGGGTCCCCGGGGAGCTGTTTTTT; V: TRBV5-1; J: TRBJ2-2; size: .; D: TRBD1
CDR3: CSAGQGLNTEAFF; DNA: TGCAGCGCAGGACAGGGGCTGAACACTGAAGCTTTCTTT; V: TRBV29-1; J: TRBJ1-1; size: .; D: TRBD1
CDR3: CASSRYEEETQYF; DNA: TGTGCCAGCTCACGATATGAGGAGGAGACCCAGTACTTC; V: TRBV18; J: TRBJ2-5; size: .; D: .
CDR3: CASSGGTSGIYEQYF; DNA: TGTGCCAGCTCCGGGGGGACTAGCGGGATCTACGAGCAGTACTTC; V: TRBV6-5; J: TRBJ2-7; size: once; D: TRBD2
CDR3: CASSLVSLNTEAFF; DNA: TGCGCCAGCAGCTTGGTCAGCTTGAACACTGAAGCTTTCTTT; V: TRBV5-1; J: TRBJ1-1; size: .; D: .
CDR3: CASSLEQGKGREQYF; DNA: TGCGCCAGCAGCTTGGAACAGGGAAAAGGTCGCGAGCAGTACTTC; V: TRBV5-1; J: TRBJ2-7; size: .; D: .
CDR3: CSVIQGNEKLFF; DNA: TGCAGCGTTATACAGGGGAATGAAAAACTGTTTTTT; V: TRBV29-1; J: TRBJ1-4; size: .; D: TRBD1
CDR3: CAIVEVKGGGYTF; DNA: TGTGCCATCGTTGAGGTGAAAGGCGGAGGCTACACCTTC; V: TRBV10-3; J: TRBJ1-2; size: few; D: .
CDR3: CASQIQGGRRQFF; DNA: TGCGCCAGCCAAATCCAGGGAGGGCGACGGCAGTTCTTC; V: TRBV10-1; J: TRBJ2-1; size: few; D: TRBD2
CDR3: CATDLSFSYEQYF; DNA: TGTGCCACCGACCTCTCCTTCAGCTACGAGCAGTACTTC; V: TRBV2; J: TRBJ2-7; size: .; D: .
CDR3: CASSPTVWSGNTIYF; DNA: TGTGCCAGCAGCCCTACTGTGTGGTCGGGAAACACCATATATTTT; V: TRBV11-2; J: TRBJ1-3; size: .; D: .
CDR3: CASSPQGGSSYEQYF; DNA: TGTGCCAGCAGCCCCCAGGGGGGTAGCTCCTACGAGCAGTACTTC; V: TRBV7-2; J: TRBJ2-7; size: .; D: .
CDR3: CASSLGMLYNEQFF; DNA: TGCGCCAGCAGCCTGGGAATGCTCTACAATGAGCAGTTCTTC; V: TRBV5-1; J: TRBJ2-1; size: .; D: .
CDR3: CASSLTTGAYGYTF; DNA: TGTGCCAGCAGCTTAACGACAGGGGCGTATGGCTACACCTTC; V: TRBV7-3; J: TRBJ1-2; size: .; D: TRBD1
CDR3: CASRRTKDGFYEQYF; DNA: TGTGCCAGCAGGAGAACAAAAGATGGGTTTTACGAGCAGTACTTC; V: TRBV27; J: TRBJ2-7; size: .; D: .
CDR3: CSVEVGTDTQYF; DNA: TGCAGCGTTGAAGTGGGGACAGATACGCAGTATTTT; V: TRBV29-1; J: TRBJ2-3; size: .; D: .
CDR3: CASSLIQYRGLLRETQYF; DNA: TGTGCCAGCAGCTTAATTCAGTACAGGGGGCTTTTAAGGGAGACCCAGTACTTC; V: TRBV7-9; J: TRBJ2-5; size: .; D: TRBD1
CDR3: CASRDRINYGYTF; DNA: TGTGCCAGCAGGGATAGGATCAACTATGGCTACACCTTC; V: TRBV27; J: TRBJ1-2; size: .; D: .
CDR3: CASSLDGNQPQHF; DNA: TGTGCCAGCAGTTTGGACGGGAATCAGCCCCAGCATTTT; V: TRBV2; J: TRBJ1-5; size: .; D: .
CDR3: CASSPLAVTDTQYF; DNA: TGTGCCAGCAGTCCTCTAGCGGTCACAGATACGCAGTATTTT; V: TRBV28; J: TRBJ2-3; size: .; D: TRBD2
CDR3: CASSVERMRGTDTQYF; DNA: TGTGCCAGCAGCGTAGAAAGGATGAGGGGCACAGATACGCAGTATTTT; V: TRBV9; J: TRBJ2-3; size: .; D: .
CDR3: CASRSRGAGSYNEQFF; DNA: TGTGCCAGCAGATCCCGGGGGGCGGGCTCCTACAATGAGCAGTTCTTC; V: TRBV7-2; J: TRBJ2-1; size: .; D: .
CDR3: CASSPDRGAGGYTF; DNA: TGTGCCAGCAGCCCTGACAGGGGGGCGGGAGGCTACACCTTC; V: TRBV6-6; J: TRBJ1-2; size: .; D: TRBD1
CDR3: CASSYLSGTSYEQYF; DNA: TGTGCCAGCAGTTACTTATCCGGGACAAGCTACGAGCAGTACTTC; V: TRBV6-6; J: TRBJ2-7; size: few; D: .
CDR3: CASRKGGGGYTF; DNA: TGTGCCAGCAGGAAAGGGGGAGGAGGCTACACCTTC; V: TRBV7-9; J: TRBJ1-2; size: .; D: .
CDR3: CASKSSRAQETQYF; DNA: TGTGCCAGCAAATCTTCCAGGGCTCAAGAGACCCAGTACTTC; V: TRBV6-5; J: TRBJ2-5; size: .; D: .
CDR3: CASSLVLQGRMDTEAFF; DNA: TGCGCCAGCAGCTTGGTTCTACAGGGGAGGATGGACACTGAAGCTTTCTTT; V: TRBV5-1; J: TRBJ1-1; size: .; D: TRBD1
CDR3: CASSPSGLLLNTEAFF; DNA: TGTGCCAGCTCACCCTCGGGACTCCTCCTGAACACTGAAGCTTTCTTT; V: TRBV18; J: TRBJ1-1; size: .; D: .
CDR3: CASNLRGNYGYTF; DNA: TGTGCCAGCAACTTAAGGGGGAACTATGGCTACACCTTC; V: TRBV19; J: TRBJ1-2; size: .; D: .